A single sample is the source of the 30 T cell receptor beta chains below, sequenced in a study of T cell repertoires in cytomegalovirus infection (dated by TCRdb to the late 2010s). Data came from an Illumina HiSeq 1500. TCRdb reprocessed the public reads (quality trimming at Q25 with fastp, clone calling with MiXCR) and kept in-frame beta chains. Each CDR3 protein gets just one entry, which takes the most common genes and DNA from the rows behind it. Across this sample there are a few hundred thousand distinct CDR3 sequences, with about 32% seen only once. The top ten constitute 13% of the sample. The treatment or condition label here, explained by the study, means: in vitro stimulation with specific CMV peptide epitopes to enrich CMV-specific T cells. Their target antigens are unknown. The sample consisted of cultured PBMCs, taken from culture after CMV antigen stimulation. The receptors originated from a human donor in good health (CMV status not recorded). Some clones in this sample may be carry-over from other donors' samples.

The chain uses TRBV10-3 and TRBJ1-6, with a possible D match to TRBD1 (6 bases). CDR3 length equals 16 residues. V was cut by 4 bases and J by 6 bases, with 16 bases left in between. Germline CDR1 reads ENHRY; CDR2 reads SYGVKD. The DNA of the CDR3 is TGTGCCATCAGTGGGACAACAGGGAGCACTAATTCACCCCTCCACTTT. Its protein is CAISGTTGSTNSPLHF.

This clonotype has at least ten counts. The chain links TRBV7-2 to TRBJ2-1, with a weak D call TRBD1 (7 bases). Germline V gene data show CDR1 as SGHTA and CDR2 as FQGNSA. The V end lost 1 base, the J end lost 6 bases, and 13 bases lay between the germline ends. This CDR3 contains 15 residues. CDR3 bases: TGTGCCAGCAGCTTAGTGGCAGGGGGGAGCAATGAGCAGTTCTTC. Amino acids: CASSLVAGGSNEQFF. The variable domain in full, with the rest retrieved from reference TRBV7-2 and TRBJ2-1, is GAGVSQSPSNKVTEKGKDVELRCDPISGHTALYWYRQSLGQGLEFLIYFQGNSAPDKSGLPSDRFSAERTGGSVSTLTIQRTQQEDSAVYLCASSLVAGGSNEQFFGPGTRLTVL.

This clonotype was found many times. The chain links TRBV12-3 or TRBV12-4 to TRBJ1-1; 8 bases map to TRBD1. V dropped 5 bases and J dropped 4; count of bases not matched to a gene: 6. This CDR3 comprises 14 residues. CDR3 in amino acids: CASSRGQGGTEAFF. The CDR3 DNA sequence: TGTGCCAGCAGTAGAGGACAGGGCGGCACTGAAGCTTTCTTT.

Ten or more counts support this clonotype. CDR3 in DNA: TGTGCCAGCAGTGACCGGGACCTCTCCTACGAGCAGTACTTC. This gives the protein CASSDRDLSYEQYF. The rearrangement uses TRBV25-1 and TRBJ2-7, with D perhaps given as TRBD1 or TRBD2 (5 bases each). Between the trimmed V and J ends, which lost 3 bases and 0 bases, there was a span of 9 bases. The CDR3 runs to 14 residues. CDR1 is MGHDK, CDR2 SYGVNS, per germline.

This CDR3 reads CASSFDPLASHTDTQYF. CDR3 bases: TGTGCCAGCAGCTTTGATCCTCTAGCTTCCCACACAGATACGCAGTATTTT. This sequence joins TRBV7-8 and TRBJ2-3; TRBD2 might be the D (5 bases). CDR3 length equals 17 residues. Germline V CDR1 and CDR2: SGHVS, FQNEAQ. V was trimmed by 3 bases and J by 2 bases, leaving 18 bases between them.

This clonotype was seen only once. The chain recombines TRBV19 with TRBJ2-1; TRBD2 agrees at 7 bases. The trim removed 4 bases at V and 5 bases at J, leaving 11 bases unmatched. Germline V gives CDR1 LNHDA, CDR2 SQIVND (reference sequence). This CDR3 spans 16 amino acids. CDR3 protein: CASSNWRAGVHNEQFF. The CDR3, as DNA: TGTGCCAGTAGTAACTGGCGCGCGGGAGTTCACAATGAGCAGTTCTTC.

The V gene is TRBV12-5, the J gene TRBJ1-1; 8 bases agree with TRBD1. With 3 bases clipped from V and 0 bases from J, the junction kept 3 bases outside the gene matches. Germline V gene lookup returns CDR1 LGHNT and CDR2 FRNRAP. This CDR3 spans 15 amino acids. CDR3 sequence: CASGFQGAMNTEAFF. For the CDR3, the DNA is TGTGCTAGTGGTTTTCAGGGGGCGATGAACACTGAAGCTTTCTTT.

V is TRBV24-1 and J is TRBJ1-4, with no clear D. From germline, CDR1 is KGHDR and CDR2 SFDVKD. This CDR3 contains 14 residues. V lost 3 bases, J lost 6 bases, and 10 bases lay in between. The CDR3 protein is CATSDKGRDEKLFF. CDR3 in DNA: TGTGCCACCAGTGATAAGGGAAGGGATGAAAAACTGTTTTTT.

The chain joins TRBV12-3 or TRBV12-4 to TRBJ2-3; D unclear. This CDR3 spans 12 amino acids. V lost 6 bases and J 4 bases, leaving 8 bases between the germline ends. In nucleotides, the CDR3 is TGTGCCAGCAGAGTCGGCTCAGATACGCAGTATTTT. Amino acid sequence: CASRVGSDTQYF.

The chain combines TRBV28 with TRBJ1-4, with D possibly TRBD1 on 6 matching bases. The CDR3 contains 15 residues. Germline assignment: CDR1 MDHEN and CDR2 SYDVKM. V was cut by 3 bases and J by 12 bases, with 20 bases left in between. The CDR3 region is CASSLGRTVIGELFF. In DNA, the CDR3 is TGTGCCAGCAGTTTGGGGCGGACAGTTATCGGGGAACTGTTTTTT.

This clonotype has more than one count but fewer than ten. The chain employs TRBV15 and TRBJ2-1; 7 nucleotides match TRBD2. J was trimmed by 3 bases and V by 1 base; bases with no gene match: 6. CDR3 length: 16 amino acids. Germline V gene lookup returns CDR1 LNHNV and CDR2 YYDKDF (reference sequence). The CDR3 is CATSRVFPSGYNEQFF. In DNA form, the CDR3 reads TGTGCCACCAGCAGAGTTTTTCCTAGCGGCTACAATGAGCAGTTCTTC.

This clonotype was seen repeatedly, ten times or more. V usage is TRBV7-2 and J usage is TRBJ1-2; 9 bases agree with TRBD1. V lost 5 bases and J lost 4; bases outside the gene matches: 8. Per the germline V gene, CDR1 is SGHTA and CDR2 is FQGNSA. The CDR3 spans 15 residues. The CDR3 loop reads CASSPRDRVVYGYTF. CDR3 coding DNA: TGTGCCAGCAGCCCTCGGGACAGGGTCGTCTATGGCTACACCTTC.

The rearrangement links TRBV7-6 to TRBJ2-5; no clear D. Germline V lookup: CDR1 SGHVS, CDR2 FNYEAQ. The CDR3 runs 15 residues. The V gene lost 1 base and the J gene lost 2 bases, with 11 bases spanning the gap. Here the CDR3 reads CASSLGLLKQETQYF. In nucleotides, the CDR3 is TGTGCCAGCAGCTTAGGCCTCCTTAAACAAGAGACCCAGTACTTC.

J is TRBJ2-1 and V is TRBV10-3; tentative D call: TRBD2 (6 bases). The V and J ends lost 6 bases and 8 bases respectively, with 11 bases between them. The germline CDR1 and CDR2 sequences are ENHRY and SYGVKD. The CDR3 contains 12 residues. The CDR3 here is CAISSTRDEQFF. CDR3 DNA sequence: TGTGCCATCAGCTCGACTAGAGATGAGCAGTTCTTC.

CDR3 protein: CAGAPGAVDIQYF. In DNA, the CDR3 is TGTGCCGGCGCCCCAGGGGCTGTGGACATTCAGTACTTC. The genes are TRBV7-9 and TRBJ2-4; D possibly corresponds to TRBD1 (6 bases). Germline V gene sequence: CDR1 SEHNR, CDR2 FQNEAQ (reference sequence). CDR3 length equals 13 residues. The V gene lost 11 bases and the J gene lost 8 bases, with 19 bases spanning the gap.

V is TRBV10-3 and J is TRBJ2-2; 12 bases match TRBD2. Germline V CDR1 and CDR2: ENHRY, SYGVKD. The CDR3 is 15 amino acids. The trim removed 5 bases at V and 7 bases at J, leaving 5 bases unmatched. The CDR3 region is CAISRGLAGDGELFF. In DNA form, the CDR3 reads TGTGCCATCAGTCGGGGACTAGCGGGTGACGGGGAGCTGTTTTTT.

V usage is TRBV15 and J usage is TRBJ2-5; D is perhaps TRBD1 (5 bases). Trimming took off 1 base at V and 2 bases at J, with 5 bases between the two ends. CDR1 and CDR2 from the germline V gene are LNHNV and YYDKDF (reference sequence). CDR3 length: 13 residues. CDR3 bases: TGTGCCACCAGCAGAGCAGGGCAAGAGACCCAGTACTTC. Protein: CATSRAGQETQYF. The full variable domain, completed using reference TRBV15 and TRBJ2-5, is DAMVIQNPRYQVTQFGKPVTLSCSQTLNHNVMYWYQQKSSQAPKLLFHYYDKDFNNEADTPDNFQSRRPNTSFCFLDIRSPGLGDTAMYLCATSRAGQETQYFGPGTRLLVL.

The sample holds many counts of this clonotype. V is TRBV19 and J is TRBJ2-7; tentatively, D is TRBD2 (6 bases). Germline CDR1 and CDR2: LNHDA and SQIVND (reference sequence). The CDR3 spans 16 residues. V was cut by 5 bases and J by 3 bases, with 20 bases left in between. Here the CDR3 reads CASSPKRADALYEQYF. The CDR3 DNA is TGTGCCAGTAGTCCAAAGCGGGCAGATGCCCTCTACGAGCAGTACTTC. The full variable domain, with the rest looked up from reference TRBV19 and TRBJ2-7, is DGGITQSPKYLFRKEGQNVTLSCEQNLNHDAMYWYRQDPGQGLRLIYYSQIVNDFQKGDIAEGYSVSREKKESFPLTVTSAQKNPTAFYLCASSPKRADALYEQYFGPGTRLTVT.

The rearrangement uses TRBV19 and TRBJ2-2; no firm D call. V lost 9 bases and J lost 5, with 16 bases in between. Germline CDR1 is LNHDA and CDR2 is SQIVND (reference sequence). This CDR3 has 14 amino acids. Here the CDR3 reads CASLNLRRTGELFF. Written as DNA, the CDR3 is TGTGCCAGCCTCAACCTCCGGAGAACCGGGGAGCTGTTTTTT.

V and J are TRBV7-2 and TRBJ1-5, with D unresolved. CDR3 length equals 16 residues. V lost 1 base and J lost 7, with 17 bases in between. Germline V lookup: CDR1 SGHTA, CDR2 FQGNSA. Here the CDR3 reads CASSLGAGIAGQPQHF. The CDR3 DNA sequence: TGTGCCAGCAGCTTAGGTGCGGGGATCGCAGGACAGCCCCAGCATTTT.

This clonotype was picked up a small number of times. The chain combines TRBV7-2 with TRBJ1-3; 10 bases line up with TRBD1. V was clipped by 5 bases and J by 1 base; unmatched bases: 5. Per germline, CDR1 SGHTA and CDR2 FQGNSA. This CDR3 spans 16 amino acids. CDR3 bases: TGTGCCAGCAGCCGGGGACAGGGGTGGTCTGGAAACACCATATATTTT. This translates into CASSRGQGWSGNTIYF.

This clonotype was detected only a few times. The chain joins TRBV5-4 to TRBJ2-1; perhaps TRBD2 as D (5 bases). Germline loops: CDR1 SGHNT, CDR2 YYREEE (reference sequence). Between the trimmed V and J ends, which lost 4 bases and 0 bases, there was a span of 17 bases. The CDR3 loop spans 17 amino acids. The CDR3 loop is CASSPPSAVSSYNEQFF. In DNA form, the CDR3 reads TGTGCCAGCAGCCCACCCTCAGCGGTTAGCTCCTACAATGAGCAGTTCTTC.

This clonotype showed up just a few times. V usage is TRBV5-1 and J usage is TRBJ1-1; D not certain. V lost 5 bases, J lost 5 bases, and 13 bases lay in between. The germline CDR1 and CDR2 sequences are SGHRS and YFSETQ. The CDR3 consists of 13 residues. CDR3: CASSQGVGTEAFF. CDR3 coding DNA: TGCGCCAGCAGTCAAGGCGTAGGGACTGAAGCTTTCTTT.

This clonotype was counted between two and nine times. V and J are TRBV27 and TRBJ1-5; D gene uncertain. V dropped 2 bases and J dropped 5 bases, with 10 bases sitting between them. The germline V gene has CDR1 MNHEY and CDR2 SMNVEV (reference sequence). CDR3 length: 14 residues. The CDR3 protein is CASSLGQSYQPQHF. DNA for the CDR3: TGTGCCAGCAGTTTAGGGCAGAGCTATCAGCCCCAGCATTTT.

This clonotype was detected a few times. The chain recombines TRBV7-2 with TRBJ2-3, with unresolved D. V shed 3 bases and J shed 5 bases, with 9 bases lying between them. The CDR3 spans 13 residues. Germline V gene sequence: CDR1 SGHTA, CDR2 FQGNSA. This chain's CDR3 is CASSFPPLDTQYF. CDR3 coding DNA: TGTGCCAGCAGCTTCCCACCCCTAGATACGCAGTATTTT.

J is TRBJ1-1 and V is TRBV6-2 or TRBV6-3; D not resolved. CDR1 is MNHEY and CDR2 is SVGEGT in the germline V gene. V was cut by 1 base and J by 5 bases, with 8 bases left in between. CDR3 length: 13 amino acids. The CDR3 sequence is CASSYFGGTEAFF. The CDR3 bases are TGTGCCAGCAGTTACTTTGGCGGGACTGAAGCTTTCTTT.

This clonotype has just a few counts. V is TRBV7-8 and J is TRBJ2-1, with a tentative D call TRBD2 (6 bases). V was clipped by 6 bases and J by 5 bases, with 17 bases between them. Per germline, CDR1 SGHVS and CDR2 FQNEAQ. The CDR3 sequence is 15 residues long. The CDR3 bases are TGTGCCAGCAGAGATGGTGGGCGGGATCACAATGAGCAGTTCTTC. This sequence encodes CASRDGGRDHNEQFF.

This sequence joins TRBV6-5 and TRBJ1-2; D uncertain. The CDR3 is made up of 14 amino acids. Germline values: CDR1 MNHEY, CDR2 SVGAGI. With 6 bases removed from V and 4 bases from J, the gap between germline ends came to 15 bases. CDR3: CASSHRPASYGYTF. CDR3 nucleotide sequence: TGTGCCAGCAGCCATCGGCCCGCCTCCTATGGCTACACCTTC.

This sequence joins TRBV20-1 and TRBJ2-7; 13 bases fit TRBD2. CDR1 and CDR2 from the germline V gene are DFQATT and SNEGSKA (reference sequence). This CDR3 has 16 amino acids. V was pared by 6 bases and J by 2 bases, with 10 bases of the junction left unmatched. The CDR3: CSATGTGLAGTYEQYF. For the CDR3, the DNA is TGCAGTGCAACGGGGACGGGACTAGCGGGGACCTACGAGCAGTACTTC.

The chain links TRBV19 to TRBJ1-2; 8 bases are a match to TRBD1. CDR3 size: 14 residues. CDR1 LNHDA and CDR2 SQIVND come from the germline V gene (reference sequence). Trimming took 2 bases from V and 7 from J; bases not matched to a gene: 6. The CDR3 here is CASSIQQGDSGYTF. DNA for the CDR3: TGTGCCAGTAGTATACAACAGGGGGATAGTGGCTACACCTTC.